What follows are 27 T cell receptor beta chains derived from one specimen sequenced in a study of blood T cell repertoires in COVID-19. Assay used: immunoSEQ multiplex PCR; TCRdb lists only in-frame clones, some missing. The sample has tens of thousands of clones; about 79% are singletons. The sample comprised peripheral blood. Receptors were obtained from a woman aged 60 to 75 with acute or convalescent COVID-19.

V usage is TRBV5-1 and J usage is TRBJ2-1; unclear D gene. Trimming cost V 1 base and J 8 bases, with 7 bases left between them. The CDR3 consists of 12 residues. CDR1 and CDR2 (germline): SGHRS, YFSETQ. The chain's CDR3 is CASSLTIHEQFF. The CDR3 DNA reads TGCGCCAGCAGCTTGACTATCCATGAGCAGTTCTTC.

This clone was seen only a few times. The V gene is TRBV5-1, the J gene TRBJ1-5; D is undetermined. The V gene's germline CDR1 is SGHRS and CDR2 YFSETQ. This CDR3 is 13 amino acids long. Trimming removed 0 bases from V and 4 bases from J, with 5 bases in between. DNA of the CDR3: TGCGCCAGCAGCTTGGCTTTAAATCAGCCCCAGCATTTT. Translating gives CASSLALNQPQHF. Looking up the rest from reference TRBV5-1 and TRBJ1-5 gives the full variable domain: KAGVTQTPRYLIKTRGQQVTLSCSPISGHRSVSWYQQTPGQGLQFLFEYFSETQRNKGNFPGRFSGRQFSNSRSEMNVSTLELGDSALYLCASSLALNQPQHFGDGTRLSIL.

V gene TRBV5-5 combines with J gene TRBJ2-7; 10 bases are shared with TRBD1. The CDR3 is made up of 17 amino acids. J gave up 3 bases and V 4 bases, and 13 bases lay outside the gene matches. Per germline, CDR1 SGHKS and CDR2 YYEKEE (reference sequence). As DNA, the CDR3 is TGTGCCAGCAGCAGTCTCGTACGGGACAGGGGAGTCTACGAGCAGTACTTC. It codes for CASSSLVRDRGVYEQYF.

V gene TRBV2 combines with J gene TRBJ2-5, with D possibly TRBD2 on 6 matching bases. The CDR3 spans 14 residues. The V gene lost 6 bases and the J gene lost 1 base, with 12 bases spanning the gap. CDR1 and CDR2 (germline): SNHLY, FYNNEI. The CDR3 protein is CASRVRDFQETQYF. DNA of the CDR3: TGTGCCAGCAGGGTCCGGGACTTCCAAGAGACCCAGTACTTC.

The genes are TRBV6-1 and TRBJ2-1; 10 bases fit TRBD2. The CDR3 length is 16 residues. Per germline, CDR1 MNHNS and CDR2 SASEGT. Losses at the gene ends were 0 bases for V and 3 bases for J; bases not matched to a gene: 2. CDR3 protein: CASSEALAGVYNEQFF. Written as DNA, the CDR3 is TGTGCCAGCAGTGAAGCCCTAGCGGGAGTCTACAATGAGCAGTTCTTC.

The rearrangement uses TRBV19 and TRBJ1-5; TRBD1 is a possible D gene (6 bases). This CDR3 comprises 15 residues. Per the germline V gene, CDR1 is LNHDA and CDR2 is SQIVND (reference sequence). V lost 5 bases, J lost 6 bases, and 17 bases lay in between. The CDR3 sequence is CASSGSGTLSQPQHF. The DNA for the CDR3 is TGTGCCAGTAGTGGGTCGGGGACATTAAGTCAGCCCCAGCATTTT.

For the CDR3, the DNA is TGTGCCAGCAGTTGGGACAGGTCCTACGAGCAGTACTTC. As protein: CASSWDRSYEQYF. This sequence joins TRBV12-3 or TRBV12-4 and TRBJ2-7, with 8 nucleotides matching TRBD1. The CDR3 has 13 amino acids. Trimming removed 4 bases from V and 1 base from J; junction bases left unmatched: 0.

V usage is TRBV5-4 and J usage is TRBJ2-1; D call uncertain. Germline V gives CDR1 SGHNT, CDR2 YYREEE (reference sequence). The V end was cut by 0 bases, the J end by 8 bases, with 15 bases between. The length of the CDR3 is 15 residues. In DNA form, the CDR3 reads TGTGCCAGCAGCTTGGGCGGCAACCGCTCGGATGAGCAGTTCTTC. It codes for CASSLGGNRSDEQFF.

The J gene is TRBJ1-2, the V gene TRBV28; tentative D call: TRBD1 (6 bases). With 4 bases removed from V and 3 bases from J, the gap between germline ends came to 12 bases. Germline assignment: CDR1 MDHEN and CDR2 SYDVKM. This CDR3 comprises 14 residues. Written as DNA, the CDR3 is TGTGCCAGCAGTTACGGGGGGCGCGACTATGGCTACACCTTC. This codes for CASSYGGRDYGYTF.

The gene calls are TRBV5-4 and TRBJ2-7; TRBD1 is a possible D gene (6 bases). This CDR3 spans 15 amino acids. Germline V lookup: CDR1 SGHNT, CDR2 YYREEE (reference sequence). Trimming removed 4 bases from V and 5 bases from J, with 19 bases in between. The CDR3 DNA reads TGTGCCAGCAGCCCCCGGACAGCGGTGAGAGACGAGCAGTACTTC. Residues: CASSPRTAVRDEQYF.

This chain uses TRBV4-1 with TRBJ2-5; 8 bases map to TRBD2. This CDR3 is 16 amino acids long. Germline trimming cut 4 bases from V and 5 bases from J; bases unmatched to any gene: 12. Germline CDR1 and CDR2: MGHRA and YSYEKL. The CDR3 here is CASSLSGTWREETQYF. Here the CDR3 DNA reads TGCGCCAGCAGCCTTAGCGGGACCTGGAGAGAGGAGACCCAGTACTTC.

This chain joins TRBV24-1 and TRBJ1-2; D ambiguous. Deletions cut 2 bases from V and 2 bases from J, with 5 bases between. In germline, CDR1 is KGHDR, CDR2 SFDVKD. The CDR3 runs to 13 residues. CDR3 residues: CATSDSGNYGYTF. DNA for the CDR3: TGTGCCACCAGTGATTCTGGCAACTATGGCTACACCTTC.

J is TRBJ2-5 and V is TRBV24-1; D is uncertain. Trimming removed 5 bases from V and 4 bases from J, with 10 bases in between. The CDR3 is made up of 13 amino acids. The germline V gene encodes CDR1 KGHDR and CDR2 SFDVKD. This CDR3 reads CATSVWLLETQYF. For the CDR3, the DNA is TGTGCCACCAGTGTGTGGCTCCTAGAGACCCAGTACTTC.

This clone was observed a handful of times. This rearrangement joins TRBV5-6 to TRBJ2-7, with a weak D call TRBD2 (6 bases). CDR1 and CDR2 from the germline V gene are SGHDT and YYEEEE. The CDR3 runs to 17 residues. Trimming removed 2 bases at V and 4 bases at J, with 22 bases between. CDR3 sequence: CASSFLNPGRGDYEQYF. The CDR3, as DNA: TGTGCCAGCAGCTTTTTAAATCCCGGGAGAGGGGATTACGAGCAGTACTTC.

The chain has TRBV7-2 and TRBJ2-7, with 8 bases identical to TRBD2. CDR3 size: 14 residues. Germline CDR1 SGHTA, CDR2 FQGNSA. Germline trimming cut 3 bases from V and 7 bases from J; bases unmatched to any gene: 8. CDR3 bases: TGTGCCAGCAGCTTCCAAGCGGGAGCATATGAGCAGTACTTC. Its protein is CASSFQAGAYEQYF.

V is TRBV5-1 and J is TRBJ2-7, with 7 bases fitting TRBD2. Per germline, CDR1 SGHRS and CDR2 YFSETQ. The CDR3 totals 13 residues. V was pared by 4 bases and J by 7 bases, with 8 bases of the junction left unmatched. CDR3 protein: CASSRRLAGEQYF. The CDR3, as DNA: TGCGCCAGCAGCCGTAGACTAGCTGGTGAGCAGTACTTC. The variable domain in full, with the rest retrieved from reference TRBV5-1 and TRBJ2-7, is KAGVTQTPRYLIKTRGQQVTLSCSPISGHRSVSWYQQTPGQGLQFLFEYFSETQRNKGNFPGRFSGRQFSNSRSEMNVSTLELGDSALYLCASSRRLAGEQYFGPGTRLTVT.

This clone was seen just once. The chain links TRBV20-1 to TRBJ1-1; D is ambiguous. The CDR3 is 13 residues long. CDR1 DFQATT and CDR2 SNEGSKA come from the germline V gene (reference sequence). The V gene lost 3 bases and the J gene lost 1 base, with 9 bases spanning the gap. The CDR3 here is CSASIHSNTEAFF. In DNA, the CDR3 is TGCAGTGCTAGTATTCATTCGAACACTGAAGCTTTCTTT.

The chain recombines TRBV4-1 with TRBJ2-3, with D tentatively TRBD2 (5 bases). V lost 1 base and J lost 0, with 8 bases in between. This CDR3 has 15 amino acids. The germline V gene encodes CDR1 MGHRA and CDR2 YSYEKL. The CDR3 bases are TGCGCCAGCAGCCAAGCCCGGACTAGCACAGATACGCAGTATTTT. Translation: CASSQARTSTDTQYF.

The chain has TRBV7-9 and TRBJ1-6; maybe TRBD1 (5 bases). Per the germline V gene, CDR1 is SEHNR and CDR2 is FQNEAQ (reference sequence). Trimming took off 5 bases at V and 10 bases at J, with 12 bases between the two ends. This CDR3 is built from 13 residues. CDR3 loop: CASSPRGGSPLHF. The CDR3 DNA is TGTGCCAGCAGCCCCCGTGGGGGGTCACCCCTCCACTTT.

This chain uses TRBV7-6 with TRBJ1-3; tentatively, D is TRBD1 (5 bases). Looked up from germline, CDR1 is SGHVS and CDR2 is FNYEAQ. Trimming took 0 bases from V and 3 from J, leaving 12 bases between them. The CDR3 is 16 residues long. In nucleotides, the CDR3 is TGTGCCAGCAGCTTAGCGACAGTCTATAGTGGAAACACCATATATTTT. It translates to CASSLATVYSGNTIYF.

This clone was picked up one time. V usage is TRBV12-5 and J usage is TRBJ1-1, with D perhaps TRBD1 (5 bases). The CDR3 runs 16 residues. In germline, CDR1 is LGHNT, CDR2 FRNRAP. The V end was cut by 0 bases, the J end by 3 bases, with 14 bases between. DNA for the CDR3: TGTGCTAGTGGTTTGGTTAGGGGAATGTCGGACACTGAAGCTTTCTTT. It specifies CASGLVRGMSDTEAFF.

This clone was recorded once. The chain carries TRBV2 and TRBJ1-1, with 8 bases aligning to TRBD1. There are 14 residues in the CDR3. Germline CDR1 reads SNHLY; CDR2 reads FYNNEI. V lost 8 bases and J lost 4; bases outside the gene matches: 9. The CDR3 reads CASLTGQGSTEAFF. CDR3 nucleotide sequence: TGTGCCAGCCTAACCGGACAGGGATCCACTGAAGCTTTCTTT.

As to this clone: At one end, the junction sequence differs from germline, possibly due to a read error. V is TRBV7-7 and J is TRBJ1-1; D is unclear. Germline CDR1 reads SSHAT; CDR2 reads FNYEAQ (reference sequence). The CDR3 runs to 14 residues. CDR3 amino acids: CASSLILEQNEAFF. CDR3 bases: TGTGCTAGCAGCTTGATACTGGAGCAGAATGAAGCTTTCTTT. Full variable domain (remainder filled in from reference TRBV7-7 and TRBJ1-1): GAGVSQSPRYKVTKRGQDVTLRCDPISSHATLYWYQQALGQGPEFLTYFNYEAQPDKSGLPSDRFSAERPEGSISTLTIQRTEQRDSAMYRCASSLILEQNEAFFGQGTRLTVV.

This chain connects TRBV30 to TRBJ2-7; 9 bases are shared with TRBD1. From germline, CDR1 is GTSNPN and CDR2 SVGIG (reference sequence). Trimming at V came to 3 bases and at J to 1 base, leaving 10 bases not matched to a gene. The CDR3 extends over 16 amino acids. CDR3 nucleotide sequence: TGTGCCTGGAGGACCCCCGGGACAGGGAGTTCCTACGAGCAGTACTTC. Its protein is CAWRTPGTGSSYEQYF.

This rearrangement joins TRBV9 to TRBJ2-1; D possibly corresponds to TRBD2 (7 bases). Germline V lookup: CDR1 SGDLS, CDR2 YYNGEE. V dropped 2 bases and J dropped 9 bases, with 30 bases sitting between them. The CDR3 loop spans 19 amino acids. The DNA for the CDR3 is TGTGCCAGCAGCGTGGTTCTCCCCGAGATAGGGGGGGGTTTCGGTGAGCAGTTCTTC. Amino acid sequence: CASSVVLPEIGGGFGEQFF.

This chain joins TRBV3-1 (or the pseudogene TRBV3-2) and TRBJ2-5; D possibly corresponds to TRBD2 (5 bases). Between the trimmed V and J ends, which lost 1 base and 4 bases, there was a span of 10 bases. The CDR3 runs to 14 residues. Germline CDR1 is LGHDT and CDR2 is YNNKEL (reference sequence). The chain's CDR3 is CASSQGQAAETQYF. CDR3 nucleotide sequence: TGTGCCAGCAGCCAAGGTCAAGCGGCAGAGACCCAGTACTTC.

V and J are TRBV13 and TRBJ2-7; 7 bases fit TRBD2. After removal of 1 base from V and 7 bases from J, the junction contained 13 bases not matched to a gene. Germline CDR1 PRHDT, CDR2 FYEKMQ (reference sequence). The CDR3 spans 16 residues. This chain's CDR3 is CASSLDLPGGAREQYF. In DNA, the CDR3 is TGTGCCAGCAGCTTAGACCTCCCGGGAGGAGCGAGGGAGCAGTACTTC.